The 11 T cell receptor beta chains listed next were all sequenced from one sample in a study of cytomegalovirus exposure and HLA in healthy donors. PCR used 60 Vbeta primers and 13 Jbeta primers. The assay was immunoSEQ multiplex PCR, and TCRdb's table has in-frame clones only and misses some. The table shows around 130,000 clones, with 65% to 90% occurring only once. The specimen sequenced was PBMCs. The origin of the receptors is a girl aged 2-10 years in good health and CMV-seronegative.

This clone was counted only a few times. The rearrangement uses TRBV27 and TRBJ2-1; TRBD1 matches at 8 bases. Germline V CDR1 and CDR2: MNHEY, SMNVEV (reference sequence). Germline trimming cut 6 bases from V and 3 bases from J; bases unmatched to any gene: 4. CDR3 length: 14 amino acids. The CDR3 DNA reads TGTGCCAGCAGCCGGACAGGGTTCTACAATGAGCAGTTCTTC. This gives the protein CASSRTGFYNEQFF.

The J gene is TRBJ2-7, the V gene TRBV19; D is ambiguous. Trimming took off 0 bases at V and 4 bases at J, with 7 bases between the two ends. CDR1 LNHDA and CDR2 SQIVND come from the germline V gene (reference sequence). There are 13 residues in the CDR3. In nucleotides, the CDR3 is TGTGCCAGTAGTATAGAAGACACTTACGAGCAGTACTTC. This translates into CASSIEDTYEQYF.

CDR3 sequence reads: CAILGEYF. The CDR3, as DNA: TGTGCCATCCTAGGCGAGTACTTC. The chain employs TRBV11-3 and TRBJ2-7, with D hard to call. The CDR3 spans 8 residues. Germline CDR1 is SGHNT and CDR2 is YENEEA. V was clipped by 10 bases and J by 11 bases, with 9 bases between them.

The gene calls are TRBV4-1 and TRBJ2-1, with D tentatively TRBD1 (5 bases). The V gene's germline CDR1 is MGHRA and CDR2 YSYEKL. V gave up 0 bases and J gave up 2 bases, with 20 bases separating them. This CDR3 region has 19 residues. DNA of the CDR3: TGCGCCAGCAGCCAAGATCCGGTAGGGGCAGCGTCCCCCTACAATGAGCAGTTCTTC. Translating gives CASSQDPVGAASPYNEQFF.

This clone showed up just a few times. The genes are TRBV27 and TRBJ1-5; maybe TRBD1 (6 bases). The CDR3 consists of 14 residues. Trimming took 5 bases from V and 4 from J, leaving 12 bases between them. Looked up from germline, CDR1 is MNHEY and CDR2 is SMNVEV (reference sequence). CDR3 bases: TGTGCCAGCAGTATACAGGGAGGGAATCAGCCCCAGCATTTT. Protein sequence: CASSIQGGNQPQHF.

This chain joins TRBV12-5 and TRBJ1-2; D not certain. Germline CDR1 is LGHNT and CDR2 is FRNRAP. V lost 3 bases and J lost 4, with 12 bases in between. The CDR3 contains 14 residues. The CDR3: CASGLPRAGYGYTF. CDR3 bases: TGTGCTAGTGGTTTACCTCGGGCGGGCTATGGCTACACCTTC.

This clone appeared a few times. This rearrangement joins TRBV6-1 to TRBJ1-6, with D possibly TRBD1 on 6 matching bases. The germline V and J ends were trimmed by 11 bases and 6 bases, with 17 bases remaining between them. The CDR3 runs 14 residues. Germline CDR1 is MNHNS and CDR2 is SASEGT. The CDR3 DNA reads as TGTGCCTCAGGGGCAGGGGTTGGTAATTCACCCCTCCACTTT. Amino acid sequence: CASGAGVGNSPLHF.

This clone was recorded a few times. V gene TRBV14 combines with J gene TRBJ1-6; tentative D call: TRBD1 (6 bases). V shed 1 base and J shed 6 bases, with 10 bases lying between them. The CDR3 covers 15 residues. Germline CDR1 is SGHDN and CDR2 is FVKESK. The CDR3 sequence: CASSQGGGGNSPLHF. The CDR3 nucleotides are TGTGCCAGCAGCCAAGGAGGGGGTGGTAATTCACCCCTCCACTTT.

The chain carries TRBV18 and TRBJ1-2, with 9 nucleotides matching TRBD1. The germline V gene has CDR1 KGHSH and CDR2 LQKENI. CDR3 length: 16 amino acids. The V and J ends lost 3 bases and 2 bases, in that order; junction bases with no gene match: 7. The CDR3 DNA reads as TGTGCCAGCTCACCCCAGTTGGGGACAGGGAACTATGGCTACACCTTC. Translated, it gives CASSPQLGTGNYGYTF.

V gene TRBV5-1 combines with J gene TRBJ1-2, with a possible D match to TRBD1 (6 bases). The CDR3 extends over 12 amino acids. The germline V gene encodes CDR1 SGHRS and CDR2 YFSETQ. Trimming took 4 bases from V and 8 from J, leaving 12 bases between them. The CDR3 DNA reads TGCGCCAGCAGCGCGTCAGGGGTCGGCTACACCTTC. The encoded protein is CASSASGVGYTF.

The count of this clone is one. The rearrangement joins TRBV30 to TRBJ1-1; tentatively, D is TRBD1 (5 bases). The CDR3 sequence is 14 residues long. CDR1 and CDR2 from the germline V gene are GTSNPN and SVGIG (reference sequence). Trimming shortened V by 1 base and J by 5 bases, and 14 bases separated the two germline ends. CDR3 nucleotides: TGTGCCTGGAGTGATAGCCGCCGGGGGACTGAAGCTTTCTTT. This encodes CAWSDSRRGTEAFF.